Sequencing of this TCR beta chain was carried out in a study of beta chain features in type 1 diabetes. The investigators reverse transcribed all of the isolated RNA, so they sequenced expressed TCRB transcripts. Repertoires were generated with immunoSEQ multiplex PCR, while TCRdb's copy carries only in-frame clones and drops some. The sample shows around 250,000 clones, less than 35% of them seen only once. The CDR3 has 15 residues. V trimming: 5 bases; J trimming: 5 bases; junction bases outside the gene matches: 6. CDR1 and CDR2 (germline): SEHNR, FQNEAQ (reference sequence). Regarding the study as a whole: Among patients with Type 1 diabetes, TCRB CDR3s were moderately but significantly shorter in every one of the four CD4+ subsets.

This clone was seen only a few times. Antigen specificity is unknown. This receptor was identified in a young man in good health. Sequenced material: central memory CD4+ T cells from blood. V and J are TRBV7-9 and TRBJ2-5, with 12 bases fitting TRBD2. CDR3 amino acids: CASSPSGGAGETQYF. Written as DNA, the CDR3 is TGTGCCAGCAGCCCTAGCGGGGGGGCCGGTGAGACCCAGTACTTC.